The 15 T cell receptor beta chains given below trace back to one sample, sequenced in a study of naive and memory T cell subsets. Ligated cDNA underwent four rounds of PCR with nested alpha and beta constant region primers and SP2. TCRdb processed the 5' RACE reads anew with MiXCR; each CDR3 protein has one entry. The sample has roughly 48,000 distinct CDR3 sequences; about 4.4% are singletons. The library had UMIs added by 3' ligation of an oligonucleotide to TCR cDNA. These receptors all stem from a female donor in good health.

This clonotype was recorded many times. The chain has TRBV29-1 and TRBJ1-1; 8 nucleotides align to TRBD1. Germline V gene sequence: CDR1 SQVTM, CDR2 ANQGSEA. The CDR3 is 13 residues long. V lost 7 bases to trimming and J lost 10 bases; unmatched junction nucleotides: 14. This CDR3 is CSGIRTGTVVAFF. The CDR3 nucleotides read TGCAGCGGGATACGGACAGGGACGGTGGTAGCTTTCTTT.

This clonotype was detected many times. The rearrangement links TRBV9 to TRBJ2-5; a weak D match, TRBD2 (5 bases). Germline lookup yields CDR1 SGDLS and CDR2 YYNGEE. V shed 1 base and J shed 4 bases, with 11 bases lying between them. This CDR3 is 14 amino acids long. The CDR3 DNA reads TGTGCCAGCAGCGTAACGGGGTGGCGAGAGACCCAGTACTTC. Protein: CASSVTGWRETQYF.

This clonotype was picked up many times. The chain links TRBV6-2 or TRBV6-3 to TRBJ2-2; TRBD2 agrees at 9 bases. Germline CDR1 is MNHEY and CDR2 is SVGEGT. The CDR3 spans 17 residues. V shed 4 bases and J 5 bases; nucleotides not matched to a gene: 11. CDR3 amino acids: CASSSWAGGRGTGELFF. CDR3 bases: TGTGCCAGCAGTTCGTGGGCGGGAGGGCGAGGAACCGGGGAGCTGTTTTTT.

This clonotype showed up just a few times. The V gene is TRBV20-1, the J gene TRBJ2-7; TRBD1 aligns across 10 bases. Germline CDR1 reads DFQATT; CDR2 reads SNEGSKA (reference sequence). The CDR3 has 16 residues. Losses at the gene ends were 5 bases for V and 7 bases for J; bases not matched to a gene: 17. CDR3 nucleotide sequence: TGCAGTGCTCCGACAGGGGGCGCGAGACGAGCGAGAGAGCAGTACTTC. As protein: CSAPTGGARRAREQYF.

This clonotype has at least ten counts. This sequence joins TRBV4-3 and TRBJ2-4, with TRBD1 matching over 10 bases. Germline-derived CDR1 and CDR2 are LGHNA and YSLEER. The V segment lost 3 bases and the J segment 7 bases; nucleotides outside the gene matches: 9. The CDR3 is 16 residues long. CDR3 sequence (DNA): TGCGCCAGCAGCCAGCGCGGACAGGGGGGATCCAACATTCAGTACTTC. This translates into CASSQRGQGGSNIQYF.

Many counts were recorded for this clonotype. The chain recombines TRBV21-1 with TRBJ1-1; TRBD1 reflects the table's D call only, with no check against the DNA. TRBV21-1 is shown as a pseudogene. This CDR3 has 14 amino acids. CDR3 sequence reads: CASSWDRRDTEAFF. The DNA of the CDR3 is TGTGCCAGCAGCTGGGACAGGCGGGACACTGAAGCTTTCTTT.

V usage is TRBV9 and J usage is TRBJ2-7, with 13 bases identical to TRBD2. Trimming took 4 bases from V and 3 from J; bases not matched to a gene: 13. Germline loops: CDR1 SGDLS, CDR2 YYNGEE. CDR3 size: 18 residues. The CDR3 spells CASSPGTSGEKIFYEQYF. Here the CDR3 DNA reads TGTGCCAGCAGCCCTGGGACTAGCGGGGAAAAAATTTTCTACGAGCAGTACTTC.

This clonotype was seen at least ten times. The chain joins TRBV12-3 or TRBV12-4 to TRBJ1-1; D gene uncertain. The V gene lost 3 bases and the J gene lost 5 bases, with 7 bases spanning the gap. This CDR3 contains 12 residues. The CDR3 sequence: CASSLSGTEAFF. CDR3 DNA sequence: TGTGCCAGCAGTTTGTCCGGGACTGAAGCTTTCTTT.

As concerns this clonotype: Given a much more abundant clone one base away, this may be a read error. V usage is TRBV5-1 and J usage is TRBJ2-3; 9 positions match TRBD2. From germline, CDR1 is SGHRS and CDR2 YFSETQ. The CDR3 spans 16 residues. As DNA, the CDR3 is TGCGCCGGCAGCTTGAAGGCTAGCGGGGTCACAGATACGCAGTATTTT. The encoded protein is CAGSLKASGVTDTQYF.

This clonotype came up a few times. This sequence joins TRBV6-2 or TRBV6-3 and TRBJ1-1; 8 bases line up with TRBD1. The CDR3 length is 15 residues. Germline V lookup: CDR1 MNHEY, CDR2 SVGEGT. Trimming removed 8 bases from V and 1 base from J; junction bases left unmatched: 9. CDR3 nucleotide sequence: TGTGCCAGCCGGACAGGGAATATTAGGAACACTGAAGCTTTCTTT. Amino acids: CASRTGNIRNTEAFF.

This clonotype was picked up many times. This chain joins TRBV28 and TRBJ1-1; TRBD1 agrees at 7 bases. J lost 8 bases, V lost 4 bases, and 16 bases had no gene match. The CDR3 loop spans 16 amino acids. Germline CDR1 and CDR2: MDHEN and SYDVKM. The CDR3 region has the DNA TGTGCCAGCAGTTACCATCTTAATGCAGGGGGAAGGGAAGCTTTCTTT. Translation: CASSYHLNAGGREAFF.

This clonotype was counted between two and nine times. The chain carries TRBV5-1 and TRBJ2-1; weak D call: TRBD2 (6 bases). V lost 3 bases and J lost 4, with 17 bases in between. Germline V gene lookup returns CDR1 SGHRS and CDR2 YFSETQ. CDR3 length: 16 amino acids. The CDR3 bases are TGCGCCAGCAGCTCCGGAGGGCCCGGCGGGTACAATGAGCAGTTCTTC. Its translation: CASSSGGPGGYNEQFF.

In this sample, this clonotype turned up many times. V and J are TRBV10-3 and TRBJ2-1; 9 bases align to TRBD2. Germline loops: CDR1 ENHRY, CDR2 SYGVKD. CDR3 length: 17 residues. Trimming took 3 bases from V and 2 from J; bases not matched to a gene: 8. CDR3 sequence: CAISDQAGGQTYNEQFF. The DNA of the CDR3 is TGTGCCATCAGTGACCAAGCGGGGGGCCAAACCTACAATGAGCAGTTCTTC.

This clonotype came up many times. A junction boundary mismatches the germline segment, possibly from a read error. The chain joins TRBV7-7 to TRBJ2-2; a possible D gene is TRBD1 (6 bases). The length of the CDR3 is 15 residues. Germline CDR1 is SSHAT and CDR2 is FNYEAQ (reference sequence). The CDR3 DNA follows: TGTGCTAGCAGTTCCGGGACATCGAACACCGGGGAGCTGTTTTTT. Translated: CASSSGTSNTGELFF.

The sample holds many counts of this clonotype. The chain links TRBV29-1 to TRBJ2-5, with D unclear. Trimming removed 8 bases from V and 7 bases from J, with 14 bases in between. In germline, CDR1 is SQVTM, CDR2 ANQGSEA. CDR3 length: 11 residues. CDR3 nucleotide sequence: TGCAGCACCTCCCTGGACGGGACCCAGTACTTC. It yields the protein CSTSLDGTQYF.